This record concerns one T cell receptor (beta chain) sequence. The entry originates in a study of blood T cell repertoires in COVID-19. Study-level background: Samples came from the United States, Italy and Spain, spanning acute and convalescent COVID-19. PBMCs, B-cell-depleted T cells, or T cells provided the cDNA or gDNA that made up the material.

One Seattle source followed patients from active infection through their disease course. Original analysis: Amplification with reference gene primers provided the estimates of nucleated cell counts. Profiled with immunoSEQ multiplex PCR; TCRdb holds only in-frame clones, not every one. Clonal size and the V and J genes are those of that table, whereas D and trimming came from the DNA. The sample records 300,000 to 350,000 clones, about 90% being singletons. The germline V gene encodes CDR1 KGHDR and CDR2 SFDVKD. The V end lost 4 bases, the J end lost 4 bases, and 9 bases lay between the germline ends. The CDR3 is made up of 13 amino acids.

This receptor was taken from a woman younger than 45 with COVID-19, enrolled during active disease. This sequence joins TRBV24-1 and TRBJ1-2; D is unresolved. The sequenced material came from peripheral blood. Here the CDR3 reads CATSENSLYGYTF. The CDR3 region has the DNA TGTGCCACCAGTGAGAACAGCCTCTATGGCTACACCTTC.